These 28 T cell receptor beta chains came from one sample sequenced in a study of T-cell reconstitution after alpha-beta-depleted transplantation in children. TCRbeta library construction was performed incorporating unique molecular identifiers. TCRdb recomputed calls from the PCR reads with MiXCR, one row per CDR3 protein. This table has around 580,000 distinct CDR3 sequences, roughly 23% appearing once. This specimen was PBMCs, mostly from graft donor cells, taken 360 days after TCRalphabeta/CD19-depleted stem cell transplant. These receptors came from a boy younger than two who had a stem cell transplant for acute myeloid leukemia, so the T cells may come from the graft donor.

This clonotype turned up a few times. CDR3 region: CASSYWASGGQETQYF. In nucleotides, the CDR3 is TGTGCCAGCAGCTATTGGGCTAGCGGGGGGCAAGAGACCCAGTACTTC. The V gene is TRBV7-2, the J gene TRBJ2-5; TRBD2 aligns across 11 bases. CDR1 and CDR2 from the germline V gene are SGHTA and FQGNSA. The junction had 6 bases not matched to a gene; V was cut back by 4 bases and J by 2 bases. The CDR3 is made up of 16 amino acids.

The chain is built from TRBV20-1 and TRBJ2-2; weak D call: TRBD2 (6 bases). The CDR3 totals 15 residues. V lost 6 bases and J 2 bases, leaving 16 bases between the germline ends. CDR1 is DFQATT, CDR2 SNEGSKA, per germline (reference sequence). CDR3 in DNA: TGCAGTGCCCCCGGGTGGGGAGGCAACACCGGGGAGCTGTTTTTT. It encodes CSAPGWGGNTGELFF.

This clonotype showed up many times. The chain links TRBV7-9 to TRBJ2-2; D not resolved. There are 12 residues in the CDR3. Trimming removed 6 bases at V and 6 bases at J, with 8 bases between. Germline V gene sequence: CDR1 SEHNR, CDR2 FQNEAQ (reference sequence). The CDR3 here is CASRIRAGELFF. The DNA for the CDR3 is TGTGCCAGCAGGATCCGGGCCGGGGAGCTGTTTTTT.

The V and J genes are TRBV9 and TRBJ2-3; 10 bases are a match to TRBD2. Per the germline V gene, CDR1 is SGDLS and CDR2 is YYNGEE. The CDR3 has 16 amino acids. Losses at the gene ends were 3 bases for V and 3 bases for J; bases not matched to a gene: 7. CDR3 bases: TGTGCCAGCAGCGAGTCACTAGCGGGGTGGACAGATACGCAGTATTTT. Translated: CASSESLAGWTDTQYF.

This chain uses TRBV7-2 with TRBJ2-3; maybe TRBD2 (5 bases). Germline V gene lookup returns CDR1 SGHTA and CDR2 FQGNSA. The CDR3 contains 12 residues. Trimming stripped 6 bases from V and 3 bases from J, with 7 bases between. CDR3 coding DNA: TGTGCCAGCAGGGAGGTGACAGATACGCAGTATTTT. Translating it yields CASREVTDTQYF.

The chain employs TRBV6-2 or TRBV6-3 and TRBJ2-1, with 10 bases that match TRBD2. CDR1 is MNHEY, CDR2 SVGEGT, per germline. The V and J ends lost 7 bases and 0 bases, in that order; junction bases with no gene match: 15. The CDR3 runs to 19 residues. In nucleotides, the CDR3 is TGTGCCAGCAACCTACGAGGGCTAGCGGGGGTTACCTCCTACAATGAGCAGTTCTTC. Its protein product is CASNLRGLAGVTSYNEQFF.

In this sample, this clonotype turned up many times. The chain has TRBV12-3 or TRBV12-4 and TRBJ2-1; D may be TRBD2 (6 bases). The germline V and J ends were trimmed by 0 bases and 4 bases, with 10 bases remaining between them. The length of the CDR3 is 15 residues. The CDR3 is CASSLAGGLYNEQFF. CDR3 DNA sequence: TGTGCCAGCAGTTTAGCGGGGGGATTGTACAATGAGCAGTTCTTC.

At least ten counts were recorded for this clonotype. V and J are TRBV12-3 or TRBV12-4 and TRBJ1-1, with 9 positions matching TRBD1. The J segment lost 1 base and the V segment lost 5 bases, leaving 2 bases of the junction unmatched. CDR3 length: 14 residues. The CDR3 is CASSATGGNTEAFF. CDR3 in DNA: TGTGCCAGCAGTGCGACAGGGGGGAACACTGAAGCTTTCTTT.

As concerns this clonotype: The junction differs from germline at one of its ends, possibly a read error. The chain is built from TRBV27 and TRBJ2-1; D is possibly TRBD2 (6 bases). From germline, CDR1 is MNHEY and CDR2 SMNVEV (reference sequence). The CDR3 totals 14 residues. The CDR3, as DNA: TGTGCCAGCAGTTTAGCGGGGCCGTACAATGGGCAGTTCTTC. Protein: CASSLAGPYNGQFF.

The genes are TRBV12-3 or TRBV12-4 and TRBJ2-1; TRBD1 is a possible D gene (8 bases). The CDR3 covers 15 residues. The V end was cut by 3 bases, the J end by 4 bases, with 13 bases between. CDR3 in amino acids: CASSFRGDRYNEQFF. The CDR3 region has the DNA TGTGCCAGCAGTTTTCGGGGGGACAGGTACAATGAGCAGTTCTTC.

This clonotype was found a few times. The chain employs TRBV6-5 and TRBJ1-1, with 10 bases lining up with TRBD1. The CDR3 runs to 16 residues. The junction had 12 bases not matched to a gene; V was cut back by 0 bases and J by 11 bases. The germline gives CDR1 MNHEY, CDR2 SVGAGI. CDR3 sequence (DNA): TGTGCCAGCAGTTACTCGGTACCGACAGGGGGCAGTGGGGCTTTCTTT. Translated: CASSYSVPTGGSGAFF.

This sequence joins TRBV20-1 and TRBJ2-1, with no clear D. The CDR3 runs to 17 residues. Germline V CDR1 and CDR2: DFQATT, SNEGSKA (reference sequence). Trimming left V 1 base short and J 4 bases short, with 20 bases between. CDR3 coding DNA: TGCAGTGCTAGAGGATCGGCTTTGGAATCTAGATACAATGAGCAGTTCTTC. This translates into CSARGSALESRYNEQFF.

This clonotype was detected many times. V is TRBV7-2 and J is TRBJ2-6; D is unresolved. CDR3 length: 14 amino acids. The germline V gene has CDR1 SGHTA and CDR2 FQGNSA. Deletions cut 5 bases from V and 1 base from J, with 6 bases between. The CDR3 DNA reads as TGTGCCAGCAGCCGAACATCTGGGGCCAACGTCCTGACTTTC. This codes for CASSRTSGANVLTF.

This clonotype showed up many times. The CDR3 is CASTSGGIDEQFF. The CDR3, as DNA: TGTGCCAGCACCTCCGGGGGGATCGATGAGCAGTTCTTC. J is TRBJ2-1 and V is TRBV12-3 or TRBV12-4; TRBD2 matches 7 bases. The CDR3 spans 13 residues. With 7 bases clipped from V and 8 bases from J, the junction kept 8 bases outside the gene matches.

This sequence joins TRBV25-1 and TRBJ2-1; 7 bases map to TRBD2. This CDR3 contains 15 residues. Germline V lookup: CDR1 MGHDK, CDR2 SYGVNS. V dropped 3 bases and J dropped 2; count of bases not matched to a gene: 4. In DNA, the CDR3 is TGTGCCAGCAGTGATGGGGGAGGGCCCTACAATGAGCAGTTCTTC. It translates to CASSDGGGPYNEQFF.

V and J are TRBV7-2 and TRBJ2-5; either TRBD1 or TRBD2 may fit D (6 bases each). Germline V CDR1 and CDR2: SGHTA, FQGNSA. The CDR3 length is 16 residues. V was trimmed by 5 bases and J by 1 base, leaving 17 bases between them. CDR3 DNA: TGTGCCAGCAGCCTAACGAAGGGGGGCATCCAAGAGACCCAGTACTTC. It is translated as CASSLTKGGIQETQYF.

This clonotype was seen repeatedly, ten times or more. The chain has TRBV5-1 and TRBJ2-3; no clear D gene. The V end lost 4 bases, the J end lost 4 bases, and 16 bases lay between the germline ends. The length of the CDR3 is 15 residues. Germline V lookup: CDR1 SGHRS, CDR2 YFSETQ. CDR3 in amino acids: CASSPPRTDSDTQYF. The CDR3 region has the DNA TGCGCCAGCAGCCCGCCCCGGACGGATTCAGATACGCAGTATTTT.

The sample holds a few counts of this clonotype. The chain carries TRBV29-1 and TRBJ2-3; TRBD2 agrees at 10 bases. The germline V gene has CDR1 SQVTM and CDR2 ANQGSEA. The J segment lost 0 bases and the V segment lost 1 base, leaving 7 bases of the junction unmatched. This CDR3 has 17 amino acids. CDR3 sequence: CSVEGTSGRSSTDTQYF. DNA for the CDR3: TGCAGCGTTGAAGGGACTAGCGGCCGATCTAGCACAGATACGCAGTATTTT.

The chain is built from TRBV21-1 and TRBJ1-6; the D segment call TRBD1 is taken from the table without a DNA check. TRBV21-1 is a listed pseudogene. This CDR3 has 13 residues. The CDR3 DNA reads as TGTGCCGCCCACGGAGGGGGCGACCAACCCCTCCACTTT. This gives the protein CAAHGGGDQPLHF.

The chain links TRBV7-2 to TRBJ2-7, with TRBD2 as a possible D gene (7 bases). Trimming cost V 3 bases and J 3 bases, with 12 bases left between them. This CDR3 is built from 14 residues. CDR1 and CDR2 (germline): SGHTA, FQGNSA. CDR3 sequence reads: CASSFRGGGYEQYF. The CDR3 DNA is TGTGCCAGCAGCTTCCGGGGAGGGGGCTACGAGCAGTACTTC.

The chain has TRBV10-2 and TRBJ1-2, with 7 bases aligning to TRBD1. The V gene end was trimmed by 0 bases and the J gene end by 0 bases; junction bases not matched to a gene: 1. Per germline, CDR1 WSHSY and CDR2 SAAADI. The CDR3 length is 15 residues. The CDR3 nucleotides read TGCGCCAGCAGTGAGTCAGGACAGGCTAACTATGGCTACACCTTC. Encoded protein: CASSESGQANYGYTF.

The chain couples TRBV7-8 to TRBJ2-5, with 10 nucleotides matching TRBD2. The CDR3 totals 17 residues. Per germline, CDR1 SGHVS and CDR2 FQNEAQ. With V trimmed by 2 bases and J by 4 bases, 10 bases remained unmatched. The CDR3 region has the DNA TGTGCCAGCAGCTTATATAGACTAGCGGGTGTACGAGAGACCCAGTACTTC. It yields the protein CASSLYRLAGVRETQYF.

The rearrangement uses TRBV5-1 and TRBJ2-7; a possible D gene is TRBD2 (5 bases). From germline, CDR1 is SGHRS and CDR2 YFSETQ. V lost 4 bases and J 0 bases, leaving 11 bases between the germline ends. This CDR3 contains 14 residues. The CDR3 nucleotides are TGCGCCAGCAGCCCTGGACTCGACTCCTACGAGCAGTACGTC. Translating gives CASSPGLDSYEQYV.

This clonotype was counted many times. CDR3 amino acids: CASSQTSGGSDEQFF. The CDR3 DNA sequence: TGTGCCAGCAGCCAGACTAGCGGGGGGTCGGATGAGCAGTTCTTC. V and J are TRBV12-3 or TRBV12-4 and TRBJ2-1, with 13 nucleotides matching TRBD2. The CDR3 is 15 residues long. V lost 6 bases to trimming and J lost 8 bases; unmatched junction nucleotides: 7.

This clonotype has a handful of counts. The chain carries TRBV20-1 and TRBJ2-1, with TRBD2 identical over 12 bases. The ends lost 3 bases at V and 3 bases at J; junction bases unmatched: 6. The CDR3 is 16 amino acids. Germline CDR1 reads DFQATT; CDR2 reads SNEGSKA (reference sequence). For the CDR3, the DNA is TGCAGTGCTAGTCCTCGGACTAGCGGGGTCTACAATGAGCAGTTCTTC. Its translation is CSASPRTSGVYNEQFF.

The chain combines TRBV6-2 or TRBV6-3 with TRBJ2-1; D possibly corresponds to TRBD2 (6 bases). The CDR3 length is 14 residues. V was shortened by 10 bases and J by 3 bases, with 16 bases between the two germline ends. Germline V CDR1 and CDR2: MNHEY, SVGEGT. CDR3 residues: CATQGLGRYNEQFF. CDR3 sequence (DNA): TGTGCCACCCAGGGACTCGGTCGCTACAATGAGCAGTTCTTC.

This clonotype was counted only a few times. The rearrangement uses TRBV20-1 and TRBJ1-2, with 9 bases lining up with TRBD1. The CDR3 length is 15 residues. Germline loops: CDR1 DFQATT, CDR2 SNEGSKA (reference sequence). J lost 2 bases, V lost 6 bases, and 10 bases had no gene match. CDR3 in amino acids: CSARRTGDRNYGYTF. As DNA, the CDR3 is TGCAGTGCCCGGCGGACAGGGGACCGCAACTATGGCTACACCTTC.

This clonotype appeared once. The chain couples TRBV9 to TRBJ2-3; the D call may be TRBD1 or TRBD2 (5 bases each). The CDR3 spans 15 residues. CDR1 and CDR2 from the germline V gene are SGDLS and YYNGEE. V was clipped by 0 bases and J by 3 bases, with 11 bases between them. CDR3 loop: CASSVGQGVTDTQYF. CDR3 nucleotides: TGTGCCAGCAGCGTAGGCCAGGGAGTAACAGATACGCAGTATTTT.